The 18 T cell receptor beta chains presented below share a single source sample, sequenced in a study of human thymus T cells (dated by TCRdb to about 2020). Receptors were amplified or captured by the immunoSEQ multiplex PCR assay. Not all clones reach the TCRdb copy of this immuneACCESS table, which keeps in-frame sequences only. Checked studies attribute under half of the gap to unresolved V genes and leave the rest unexplained. For this sample there are roughly 86,000 clones; 90% to 98% appear just once. The top ten clones comprise roughly 0.03% of the sample. Thymus tissue was collected as surgical resects that were removed during corrective cardiac surgery. The sample comprised thymus tissue. The receptors originated from a boy in the first two years of life with a congenital heart defect but otherwise immunologically healthy.

The V gene is TRBV28, the J gene TRBJ2-7, with D possibly matching TRBD2 (8 bases). CDR3 length: 18 residues. Looked up from germline, CDR1 is MDHEN and CDR2 is SYDVKM. Trimming left V 1 base short and J 0 bases short, with 19 bases between. DNA for the CDR3: TGTGCCAGCAGTTTATCCCCCGGGGGGGACAGAAGCTCCTACGAGCAGTACTTC. Translated, it gives CASSLSPGGDRSSYEQYF.

The rearrangement joins TRBV19 to TRBJ1-5; 9 bases map to TRBD1. The CDR3 is made up of 17 amino acids. V gave up 3 bases and J gave up 4 bases; unmatched junction bases: 10. The V gene's germline CDR1 is LNHDA and CDR2 SQIVND (reference sequence). The DNA for the CDR3 is TGTGCCAGTAGTATGTGCAGACAGGGGGGACGTAATCAGCCCCAGCATTTT. It codes for CASSMCRQGGRNQPQHF.

The CDR3, as DNA: TGTGCCAGCAGTCCCGGGACCAACTACGAGCAGTACTTC. This translates into CASSPGTNYEQYF. The chain has TRBV6-5 and TRBJ2-7, with D perhaps being TRBD1 or TRBD2 (5 bases each). Germline lookup yields CDR1 MNHEY and CDR2 SVGAGI. There are 13 residues in the CDR3. The germline V and J ends were trimmed by 5 bases and 3 bases, with 11 bases remaining between them.

The chain has TRBV2 and TRBJ1-1; D gene ambiguous. The CDR3 extends over 15 amino acids. Trimming took off 5 bases at V and 0 bases at J, with 13 bases between the two ends. CDR1 is SNHLY, CDR2 FYNNEI, per germline. In nucleotides, the CDR3 is TGTGCCAGCAGTCCCCGATCCGCCATGAACACTGAAGCTTTCTTT. Encoded protein: CASSPRSAMNTEAFF. Full variable domain (missing parts from reference TRBV2 and TRBJ1-1): EPEVTQTPSHQVTQMGQEVILRCVPISNHLYFYWYRQILGQKVEFLVSFYNNEISEKSEIFDDQFSVERPDGSNFTLKIRSTKLEDSAMYFCASSPRSAMNTEAFFGQGTRLTVV.

J is TRBJ2-4 and V is TRBV12-5; D unresolved. CDR1 and CDR2 (germline): LGHNT, FRNRAP. V was shortened by 2 bases and J by 0 bases, with 11 bases between the two germline ends. The CDR3 is 16 residues long. CDR3 residues: CASGLSHRLAKNIQYF. In DNA form, the CDR3 reads TGTGCTAGTGGTTTGTCGCATCGACTAGCCAAAAACATTCAGTACTTC.

The chain joins TRBV19 to TRBJ1-5, with 9 bases that match TRBD1. This CDR3 comprises 15 residues. In germline, CDR1 is LNHDA, CDR2 SQIVND (reference sequence). The junction had 5 bases not matched to a gene; V was cut back by 4 bases and J by 4 bases. The CDR3 DNA reads TGTGCCAGTAGTAATGGGACAGGGCTGAATCAGCCCCAGCATTTT. This gives the protein CASSNGTGLNQPQHF.

The V gene is TRBV5-6, the J gene TRBJ1-2; D not certain. Looked up from germline, CDR1 is SGHDT and CDR2 is YYEEEE. Between the trimmed V and J ends, which lost 3 bases and 0 bases, there was a span of 12 bases. The CDR3 totals 15 residues. CDR3: CASSWSTKTNYGYTF. CDR3 in DNA: TGTGCCAGCAGCTGGAGCACAAAAACTAACTATGGCTACACCTTC.

The rearrangement joins TRBV28 to TRBJ2-1; D might be TRBD1 or TRBD2, each matching 5 bases. The germline V and J ends were trimmed by 3 bases and 1 base, with 7 bases remaining between them. CDR1 and CDR2 from the germline V gene are MDHEN and SYDVKM. The CDR3 runs to 14 residues. The CDR3 reads CASSLGESYNEQFF. The CDR3 DNA reads TGTGCCAGCAGTTTGGGGGAATCCTACAATGAGCAGTTCTTC.

The gene calls are TRBV20-1 and TRBJ2-7; D not resolved. The CDR3 covers 11 residues. Between the trimmed V and J ends, which lost 2 bases and 3 bases, there was a span of 5 bases. Looked up from germline, CDR1 is DFQATT and CDR2 is SNEGSKA (reference sequence). DNA of the CDR3: TGCAGTGCTAGATCAGGCTACGAGCAGTACTTC. It translates to CSARSGYEQYF.

V gene TRBV28 combines with J gene TRBJ2-4; weak D call: TRBD1 (5 bases). Between the trimmed V and J ends, which lost 2 bases and 2 bases, there was a span of 16 bases. Germline CDR1 and CDR2: MDHEN and SYDVKM. This CDR3 contains 17 residues. CDR3 amino acids: CASSLADSVDPKNIQYF. CDR3 nucleotides: TGTGCCAGCAGTTTAGCAGACAGCGTGGATCCCAAAAACATTCAGTACTTC.

As DNA, the CDR3 is TGCAGCGCACAACTAGCGGGGGGCCCCACAGATACGCAGTATTTT. Amino acids: CSAQLAGGPTDTQYF. The rearrangement joins TRBV29-1 to TRBJ2-3; TRBD2 matches 12 bases. With 7 bases clipped from V and 2 bases from J, the junction kept 7 bases outside the gene matches. Per germline, CDR1 SQVTM and CDR2 ANQGSEA. The CDR3 is made up of 15 amino acids.

J is TRBJ2-7 and V is TRBV7-3; a weak D match, TRBD1 (5 bases). Trimming removed 4 bases at V and 5 bases at J, with 9 bases between. Germline CDR1 is SGHTA and CDR2 is FQGTGA. The CDR3 contains 12 residues. The CDR3: CASSSAGNEQYF. The CDR3 DNA reads as TGTGCCAGCAGCTCGGCAGGGAACGAGCAGTACTTC.

The genes are TRBV4-3 and TRBJ2-1; D is perhaps TRBD1 (5 bases). Trimming shortened V by 2 bases and J by 4 bases, and 6 bases separated the two germline ends. The germline CDR1 and CDR2 sequences are LGHNA and YSLEER. This CDR3 is built from 13 residues. The CDR3 nucleotides are TGCGCCAGCAGCCAAAGGGGTTACAATGAGCAGTTCTTC. This sequence encodes CASSQRGYNEQFF.

Written as DNA, the CDR3 is TGTGCCAGCAGCTTGCCTACAGAGACCCAGTACTTC. Amino acid sequence: CASSLPTETQYF. V is TRBV5-5 and J is TRBJ2-5; D gene unclear. This CDR3 region has 12 residues. V shed 1 base and J shed 4 bases, with 5 bases lying between them. Looked up from germline, CDR1 is SGHKS and CDR2 is YYEKEE (reference sequence).

V and J are TRBV2 and TRBJ1-1; no clear D gene. The CDR3 spans 13 residues. Trimming removed 2 bases at V and 4 bases at J, with 8 bases between. Germline CDR1 is SNHLY and CDR2 is FYNNEI. The CDR3 nucleotides are TGTGCCAGCAGTGAAAAGGGAACCACTGAAGCTTTCTTT. This codes for CASSEKGTTEAFF.

V is TRBV6-5 and J is TRBJ1-4; 7 bases line up with TRBD1. CDR3 size: 16 residues. V shed 0 bases and J 7 bases; nucleotides not matched to a gene: 8. Germline V gene data show CDR1 as MNHEY and CDR2 as SVGAGI. CDR3 bases: TGTGCCAGCAGTTACTCGCTCGAGGACAGGCGTGAAAAACTGTTTTTT. As protein: CASSYSLEDRREKLFF.

Written as DNA, the CDR3 is TGTGCCAGCAGCCCTGGGGGCGGGGGCGCAAACTACACAGATACGCAGTATTTT. It encodes CASSPGGGGANYTDTQYF. The rearrangement links TRBV11-2 to TRBJ2-3; a weak D match, TRBD2 (7 bases). This CDR3 has 18 residues. CDR1 SGHAT and CDR2 FQNNGV come from the germline V gene. V gave up 5 bases and J gave up 2 bases, with 23 bases separating them.

This chain uses TRBV7-2 with TRBJ1-1; the D is unclear. The CDR3 consists of 14 residues. Germline-derived CDR1 and CDR2 are SGHTA and FQGNSA. The V and J ends lost 3 bases and 4 bases respectively, with 12 bases between them. The CDR3 sequence is CASSFEQPGTEAFF. For the CDR3, the DNA is TGTGCCAGCAGCTTTGAGCAACCTGGCACTGAAGCTTTCTTT.